Each of the 5 T cell receptor beta chains below was sequenced from the same sample in a study of blood T cell repertoires in COVID-19. Data came from immunoSEQ multiplex PCR; TCRdb stores just in-frame clones and leaves some out. Among under 250,000 clones, 80% were seen once, and the ten largest hold about 7.2%. Sequenced sample: peripheral blood. These receptors originate from a woman in her seventies with acute or convalescent COVID-19.

The chain employs TRBV6-1 and TRBJ1-1; D remains unclear. Trimming removed 2 bases from V and 3 bases from J, with 4 bases in between. The CDR3 spans 12 residues. The germline V gene encodes CDR1 MNHNS and CDR2 SASEGT. The CDR3 protein is CASSEIYTEAFF. The CDR3 DNA is TGTGCCAGCAGTGAAATCTACACTGAAGCTTTCTTT.

This clone has only a few counts. The rearrangement joins TRBV5-7 to TRBJ1-1; D ambiguous. TRBV5-7 is treated as an ORF (open reading frame) with a function not yet certain. V was clipped by 1 base and J by 1 base, with 8 bases between them. This CDR3 is built from 14 residues. The CDR3 DNA reads as TGTGCCAGCAGCTTGCAGGTTCCGAACACTGAAGCTTTCTTT. It encodes CASSLQVPNTEAFF.

The genes are TRBV30 and TRBJ1-5, with a weak D call TRBD1 (5 bases). With 4 bases removed from V and 4 bases from J, the gap between germline ends came to 11 bases. Germline-derived CDR1 and CDR2 are GTSNPN and SVGIG (reference sequence). This CDR3 contains 13 residues. CDR3 protein: CAWNGGGNQPQHF. Written as DNA, the CDR3 is TGTGCCTGGAACGGGGGAGGGAATCAGCCCCAGCATTTT.

This rearrangement joins TRBV18 to TRBJ2-6, with a tentative D call TRBD1 (5 bases). This CDR3 has 18 amino acids. The germline gives CDR1 KGHSH, CDR2 LQKENI. Between the trimmed V and J ends, which lost 2 bases and 2 bases, there was a span of 16 bases. CDR3 protein: CASSPGRQGSPGANVLTF. The CDR3 DNA sequence: TGTGCCAGCTCACCAGGTCGGCAGGGAAGCCCTGGGGCCAACGTCCTGACTTTC.

The V call is TRBV27, the J call TRBJ1-6, with D maybe TRBD1 (6 bases). Trimming took off 5 bases at V and 7 bases at J, with 15 bases between the two ends. Germline loops: CDR1 MNHEY, CDR2 SMNVEV (reference sequence). The CDR3 is 15 residues long. CDR3 nucleotides: TGTGCCAGCAGTCCCCCGAAGGGGGAGAATTCACCCCTCCACTTT. Amino acid sequence: CASSPPKGENSPLHF.